One and the same sample provided the 24 T cell receptor beta chains below, sequenced in a study of response to subunit inactivated influenza vaccine. TCRdb reprocessed the RT-PCR reads with MiXCR, giving one entry per CDR3 protein. The sample has hundreds of thousands of distinct CDR3 sequences; 25% are singletons. The source material was CD4+ T cells sorted from PBMCs, sampled around 5 days after vaccination. Receptors were obtained from a man aged 50 to 60 who received an inactivated influenza vaccine.

The genes are TRBV27 and TRBJ2-7, with 13 bases aligning to TRBD2. Germline V CDR1 and CDR2: MNHEY, SMNVEV (reference sequence). The CDR3 runs 13 residues. The CDR3 coding sequence is TGTGCTTCGGGGACTAGCGGGATCGGCGAGCAGTACTTC. It codes for CASGTSGIGEQYF.

The chain combines TRBV24-1 with TRBJ2-2; TRBD1 aligns across 10 bases. The length of the CDR3 is 14 residues. The germline V gene has CDR1 KGHDR and CDR2 SFDVKD. With 11 bases clipped from V and 6 bases from J, the junction kept 8 bases outside the gene matches. CDR3 region: CASRDRGGSGELFF. As DNA, the CDR3 is TGTGCCAGCCGGGACAGGGGCGGCTCCGGGGAGCTGTTTTTT.

This clonotype was recorded a few times. CDR3 sequence reads: CASSRLLLGHSYNEQFF. CDR3 sequence (DNA): TGTGCCAGCAGCCGCCTCCTTCTAGGACACTCCTACAATGAGCAGTTCTTC. The chain has TRBV7-8 and TRBJ2-1; D might be TRBD1 (5 bases). Trimming cost V 5 bases and J 0 bases, with 17 bases left between them. CDR3 size: 17 residues. Germline lookup yields CDR1 SGHVS and CDR2 FQNEAQ.

J is TRBJ2-1 and V is TRBV5-5; no definite D call. Germline V gene sequence: CDR1 SGHKS, CDR2 YYEKEE (reference sequence). Trimming cost V 0 bases and J 4 bases, with 14 bases left between them. The CDR3 runs 16 residues. CDR3 in amino acids: CASSLALETSYNEQFF. For the CDR3, the DNA is TGTGCCAGCAGCTTGGCCCTAGAAACCTCATACAATGAGCAGTTCTTC.

The rearrangement uses TRBV5-1 and TRBJ2-1, with 10 bases lining up with TRBD1. This CDR3 contains 15 residues. V gave up 1 base and J gave up 4 bases; unmatched junction bases: 2. Germline CDR1 reads SGHRS; CDR2 reads YFSETQ. CDR3: CASSLTGQGYNEQFF. Written as DNA, the CDR3 is TGCGCCAGCAGCTTGACGGGACAGGGGTACAATGAGCAGTTCTTC.

The chain is built from TRBV7-2 and TRBJ2-7; 7 nucleotides match TRBD1. V shed 1 base and J 6 bases; nucleotides not matched to a gene: 6. The CDR3 extends over 14 amino acids. From germline, CDR1 is SGHTA and CDR2 FQGNSA. This CDR3 is CASSLGRGRSEQYF. The CDR3 bases are TGTGCCAGCAGCTTAGGTAGGGGGCGAAGCGAGCAGTACTTC.

The sample holds one count of this clonotype. The V call is TRBV5-1, the J call TRBJ1-4; unclear D gene. This CDR3 contains 13 residues. V lost 1 base to trimming and J lost 7 bases, with 8 bases between them. In germline, CDR1 is SGHRS, CDR2 YFSETQ. The CDR3 bases are TGCGCCAGCAGCTTGATGTGGAGTGAAAAACTGTTTTTT. Translated: CASSLMWSEKLFF. Supplemented by reference TRBV5-1 and TRBJ1-4, the full variable domain reads KAGVTQTPRYLIKTRGQQVTLSCSPISGHRSVSWYQQTPGQGLQFLFEYFSETQRNKGNFPGRFSGRQFSNSRSEMNVSTLELGDSALYLCASSLMWSEKLFFGSGTQLSVL.

This clonotype was detected a few times. V usage is TRBV6-2 or TRBV6-3 and J usage is TRBJ1-5; D is unresolved. With 7 bases removed from V and 4 bases from J, the gap between germline ends came to 8 bases. This CDR3 comprises 12 residues. Germline V CDR1 and CDR2: MNHEY, SVGEGT. The DNA for the CDR3 is TGTGCCAGCACGACATGGAATCAGCCCCAGCATTTT. Amino acids: CASTTWNQPQHF.

This clonotype was detected a few times. This chain connects TRBV20-1 to TRBJ2-1, with a tentative D call TRBD2 (5 bases). The CDR3 runs 11 residues. In germline, CDR1 is DFQATT, CDR2 SNEGSKA (reference sequence). Trimming removed 4 bases from V and 7 bases from J, with 8 bases in between. The CDR3 reads CSAKIANEQFF. The DNA for the CDR3 is TGCAGTGCTAAAATAGCGAATGAGCAGTTCTTC.

This clonotype was seen repeatedly, ten times or more. Germline and junction disagree at one end, which may indicate a read error. This chain connects TRBV7-2 to TRBJ2-5; TRBD1 matches at 9 bases. The CDR3 contains 13 residues. CDR1 and CDR2 from the germline V gene are SGHTA and FQGNSA. This chain's CDR3 is CASSLTGGETQYF. CDR3 bases: TGCGCCAGCAGCCTGACAGGGGGAGAGACCCAGTACTTC. Using reference TRBV7-2 and TRBJ2-5 for the parts outside the CDR3, the full variable domain is GAGVSQSPSNKVTEKGKDVELRCDPISGHTALYWYRQSLGQGLEFLIYFQGNSAPDKSGLPSDRFSAERTGGSVSTLTIQRTQQEDSAVYLCASSLTGGETQYFGPGTRLLVL.

Ten or more counts support this clonotype. V and J are TRBV5-1 and TRBJ2-7, with 7 bases that match TRBD1. The CDR3 is 15 amino acids. Germline V lookup: CDR1 SGHRS, CDR2 YFSETQ. V lost 3 bases and J lost 5; bases outside the gene matches: 11. The CDR3 region is CASSWDPTGSDEQYF. DNA of the CDR3: TGCGCCAGCAGCTGGGACCCGACAGGGTCGGACGAGCAGTACTTC.

This chain joins TRBV20-1 and TRBJ1-2; D gene ambiguous. Looked up from germline, CDR1 is DFQATT and CDR2 is SNEGSKA (reference sequence). This CDR3 is built from 11 residues. V dropped 7 bases and J dropped 1 base, with 7 bases sitting between them. Here the CDR3 DNA reads TGCAGTGAAAAGAATAACTATGGCTACACCTTC. Translation gives CSEKNNYGYTF.

This clonotype was found a few times. The chain links TRBV12-3 or TRBV12-4 to TRBJ2-5, with D unresolved. The V end lost 5 bases, the J end lost 0 bases, and 7 bases lay between the germline ends. The CDR3 has 13 amino acids. CDR3 in amino acids: CASSEDYQETQYF. CDR3 nucleotides: TGTGCCAGCAGTGAAGACTACCAAGAGACCCAGTACTTC.

The chain uses TRBV5-6 and TRBJ2-1; 7 bases line up with TRBD1. The CDR3 sequence is 15 residues long. V was pared by 2 bases and J by 4 bases, with 6 bases of the junction left unmatched. Germline CDR1 is SGHDT and CDR2 is YYEEEE. DNA for the CDR3: TGTGCCAGCAGCTTCTCGGGACAGACTTACAATGAGCAGTTCTTC. This sequence encodes CASSFSGQTYNEQFF.

The CDR3 protein is CASRPGMGSPLHF. The CDR3, as DNA: TGTGCCAGCAGGCCAGGGATGGGTTCACCCCTCCACTTT. The gene calls are TRBV3-1 and TRBJ1-6, with D maybe TRBD1 (5 bases). The CDR3 loop spans 13 amino acids. Trimming pared 6 bases from V and 9 bases from J, leaving 12 bases between. Germline CDR1 reads LGHDT; CDR2 reads YNNKEL (reference sequence).

The rearrangement links TRBV5-1 to TRBJ2-3; TRBD1 aligns across 9 bases. The CDR3 runs to 14 residues. Germline V gene sequence: CDR1 SGHRS, CDR2 YFSETQ. J lost 8 bases, V lost 4 bases, and 8 bases had no gene match. As DNA, the CDR3 is TGCGCCAGCAGCCCCCCGGGACAGGGCGGTACGCAGTATTTT. It yields the protein CASSPPGQGGTQYF.

This clonotype was detected a few times. The chain combines TRBV11-2 with TRBJ2-7; tentatively, D is TRBD2 (6 bases). The germline V and J ends were trimmed by 2 bases and 6 bases, with 11 bases remaining between them. Germline CDR1 reads SGHAT; CDR2 reads FQNNGV. CDR3 length: 13 amino acids. This CDR3 is CASSLRRDGEQYF. As DNA, the CDR3 is TGTGCCAGCAGCTTAAGGAGGGACGGCGAGCAGTACTTC.

Only a few counts were recorded for this clonotype. This sequence joins TRBV4-2 and TRBJ1-4; a possible D gene is TRBD1 (6 bases). There are 14 residues in the CDR3. Deletions cut 0 bases from V and 10 bases from J, with 12 bases between. Germline lookup yields CDR1 LGHNA and CDR2 YNFKEQ. The CDR3 DNA is TGTGCCAGCAGCCAAGAGGGCACAGGGAGAAAACTGTTTTTT. Protein sequence: CASSQEGTGRKLFF.

This chain links TRBV28 with TRBJ2-1, with 9 bases matching TRBD2. Germline CDR1 MDHEN, CDR2 SYDVKM. With 5 bases clipped from V and 7 bases from J, the junction kept 12 bases outside the gene matches. The CDR3 sequence is 16 residues long. CDR3 residues: CASSTRPSGVRNEQFF. The CDR3 DNA sequence: TGTGCCAGCAGTACTAGGCCTAGCGGGGTCAGGAATGAGCAGTTCTTC.

This clonotype was seen only a few times. The chain joins TRBV12-3 or TRBV12-4 to TRBJ1-6; D may be TRBD1 (6 bases). V lost 2 bases and J 6 bases, leaving 11 bases between the germline ends. This CDR3 spans 15 amino acids. CDR3 DNA sequence: TGTGCCAGCAGTTTATCCCAACAGGGTAATTCACCCCTCCACTTT. Translating it yields CASSLSQQGNSPLHF.

This clonotype was detected only a few times. The rearrangement links TRBV15 to TRBJ2-1; D possibly corresponds to TRBD2 (6 bases). The length of the CDR3 is 16 residues. The germline gives CDR1 LNHNV, CDR2 YYDKDF (reference sequence). V lost 1 base and J lost 5, with 15 bases in between. CDR3: CATSRGLAISDNEQFF. CDR3 nucleotides: TGTGCCACCAGCAGAGGGCTAGCGATCAGTGACAATGAGCAGTTCTTC. The complete variable domain, with remaining parts taken from reference TRBV15 and TRBJ2-1, reads DAMVIQNPRYQVTQFGKPVTLSCSQTLNHNVMYWYQQKSSQAPKLLFHYYDKDFNNEADTPDNFQSRRPNTSFCFLDIRSPGLGDTAMYLCATSRGLAISDNEQFFGPGTRLTVL.

This chain links TRBV11-2 with TRBJ2-2; D is uncertain. The CDR3 runs 14 residues. Germline CDR1 SGHAT, CDR2 FQNNGV. With 5 bases removed from V and 7 bases from J, the gap between germline ends came to 14 bases. The CDR3 sequence: CASSLSSAGGELFF. The CDR3 DNA follows: TGTGCCAGCAGCCTCTCGTCGGCAGGCGGGGAGCTGTTTTTT.

The chain uses TRBV4-2 and TRBJ2-1, with D possibly being TRBD1 (6 bases). V was shortened by 4 bases and J by 0 bases, with 10 bases between the two germline ends. The CDR3 runs 15 residues. Germline CDR1 reads LGHNA; CDR2 reads YNFKEQ. CDR3 nucleotides: TGTGCCAGCAGCCGACAGGCGTACTCCTACAATGAGCAGTTCTTC. It codes for CASSRQAYSYNEQFF.

This rearrangement joins TRBV7-6 to TRBJ2-2, with D perhaps TRBD1 or TRBD2 (5 bases each). The germline gives CDR1 SGHVS, CDR2 FNYEAQ. The V and J ends lost 5 bases and 9 bases respectively, with 13 bases between them. The CDR3 is 13 residues long. For the CDR3, the DNA is TGTGCCAGCAGCACTAGGACATCCCGGGAGCTGTTTTTT. Translating it yields CASSTRTSRELFF.